This note documents a single T cell receptor beta chain sequence. Original processing notes: The authors estimated nucleated cell counts from reference gene primer amplification. Sequencing was performed with immunoSEQ multiplex PCR; in TCRdb, only in-frame clones are kept and a portion is missing. The V and J calls and clone size come from that table; D and trimming were worked out from the DNA. The table shows about 60,000 clones, with 80% to 90% occurring only once. V was trimmed by 0 bases and J by 4 bases, leaving 19 bases between them. Germline V gene lookup returns CDR1 SGHKS and CDR2 YYEKEE (reference sequence). The CDR3 length is 17 residues. The record originates from a study of blood T cell repertoires in COVID-19. The overall study: Samples of COVID-19 (acute and convalescent) were obtained from the United States, Italy and Spain. Sources were T cells, B-cell-depleted T cells, or PBMCs; the material itself was cDNA or gDNA.

The sequenced material came from peripheral blood. The rearrangement joins TRBV5-5 to TRBJ1-1; D might be TRBD1 (5 bases). This clonotype was obtained from a man aged 60 to 69 with acute or convalescent COVID-19. The DNA for the CDR3 is TGTGCCAGCAGCTTGGTACTTCGGTTCAGGGCGACCACTGAAGCTTTCTTT. Its translation is CASSLVLRFRATTEAFF.